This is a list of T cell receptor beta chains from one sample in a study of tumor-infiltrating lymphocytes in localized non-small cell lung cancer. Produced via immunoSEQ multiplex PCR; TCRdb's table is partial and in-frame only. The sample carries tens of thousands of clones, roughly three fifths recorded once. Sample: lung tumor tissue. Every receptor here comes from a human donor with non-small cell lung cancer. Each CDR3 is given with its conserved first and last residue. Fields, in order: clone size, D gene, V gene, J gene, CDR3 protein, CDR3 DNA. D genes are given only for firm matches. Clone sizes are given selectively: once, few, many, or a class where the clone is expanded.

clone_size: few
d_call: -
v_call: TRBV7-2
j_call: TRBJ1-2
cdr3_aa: CASSPRRGSGYTF
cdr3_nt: TGTGCCAGCAGCCCTAGACGGGGAAGTGGCTACACCTTC

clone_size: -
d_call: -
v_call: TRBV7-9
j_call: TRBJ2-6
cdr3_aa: CASSSGSAAGANVLTF
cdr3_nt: TGTGCCAGCAGCTCAGGATCAGCGGCTGGGGCCAACGTCCTGACTTTC

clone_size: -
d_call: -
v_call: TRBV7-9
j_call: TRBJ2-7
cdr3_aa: CASGTRIYEQYF
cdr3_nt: TGTGCCAGCGGGACAAGGATCTACGAGCAGTACTTC

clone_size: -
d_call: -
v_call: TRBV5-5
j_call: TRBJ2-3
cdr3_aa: CASRYRATDTQYF
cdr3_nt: TGTGCCAGCAGGTACAGGGCAACAGATACGCAGTATTTT

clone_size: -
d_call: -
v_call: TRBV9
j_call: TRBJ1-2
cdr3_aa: CASSPYGGGGPRYGYTF
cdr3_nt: TGTGCCAGCAGCCCATACGGGGGAGGGGGGCCGCGCTATGGCTACACCTTC

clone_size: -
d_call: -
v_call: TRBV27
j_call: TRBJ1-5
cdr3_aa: CASSAGTRVGSQHF
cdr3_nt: TGTGCCAGCAGTGCAGGGACTCGGGTAGGATCCCAGCATTTT

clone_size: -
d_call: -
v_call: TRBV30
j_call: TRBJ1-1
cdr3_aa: CAWRFRVRNTEAFF
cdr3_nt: TGTGCCTGGAGGTTCAGGGTGAGGAACACTGAAGCTTTCTTT

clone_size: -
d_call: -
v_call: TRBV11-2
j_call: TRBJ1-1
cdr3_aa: CASSLTGPNTEAFF
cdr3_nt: TGTGCCAGCAGCTTAACGGGCCCGAACACTGAAGCTTTCTTT

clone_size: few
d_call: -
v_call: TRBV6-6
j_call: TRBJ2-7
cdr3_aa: CASSYAQGWGEQYF
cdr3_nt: TGTGCCAGCAGTTACGCACAGGGATGGGGCGAGCAGTACTTC

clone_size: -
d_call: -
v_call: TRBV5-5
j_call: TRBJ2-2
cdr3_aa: CASSLAGSGTGELFF
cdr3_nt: TGTGCCAGCAGCTTGGCGGGGTCTGGGACCGGGGAGCTGTTTTTT